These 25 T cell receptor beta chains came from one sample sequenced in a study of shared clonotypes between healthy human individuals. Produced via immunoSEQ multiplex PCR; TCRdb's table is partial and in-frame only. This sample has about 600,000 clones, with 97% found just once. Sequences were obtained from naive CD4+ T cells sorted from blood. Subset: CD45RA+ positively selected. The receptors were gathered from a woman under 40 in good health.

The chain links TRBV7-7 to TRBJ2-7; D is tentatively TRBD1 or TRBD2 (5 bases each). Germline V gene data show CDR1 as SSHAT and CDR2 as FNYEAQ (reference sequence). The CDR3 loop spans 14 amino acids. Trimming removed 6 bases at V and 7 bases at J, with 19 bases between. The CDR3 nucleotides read TGTGCCAGCAGTCCAAGGGTCGGGGCGAGGGAGCAGTACTTC. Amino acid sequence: CASSPRVGAREQYF.

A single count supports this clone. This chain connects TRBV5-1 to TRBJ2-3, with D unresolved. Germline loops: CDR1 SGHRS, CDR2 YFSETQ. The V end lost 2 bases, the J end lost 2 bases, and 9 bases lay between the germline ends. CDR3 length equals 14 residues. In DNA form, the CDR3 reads TGCGCCAGCAGCTTACCCGGGTTCACAGATACGCAGTATTTT. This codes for CASSLPGFTDTQYF.

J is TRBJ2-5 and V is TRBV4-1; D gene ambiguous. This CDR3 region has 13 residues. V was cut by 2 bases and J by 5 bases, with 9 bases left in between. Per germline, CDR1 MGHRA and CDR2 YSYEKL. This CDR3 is CASSQYYLETQYF. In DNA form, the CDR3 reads TGCGCCAGCAGCCAATATTATCTCGAGACCCAGTACTTC.

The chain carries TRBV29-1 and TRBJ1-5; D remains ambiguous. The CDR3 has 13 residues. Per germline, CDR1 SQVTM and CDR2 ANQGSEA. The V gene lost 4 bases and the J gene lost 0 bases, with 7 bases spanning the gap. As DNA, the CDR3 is TGCAGCGTTGGGTGGGGTAGCAATCAGCCCCAGCATTTT. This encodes CSVGWGSNQPQHF.

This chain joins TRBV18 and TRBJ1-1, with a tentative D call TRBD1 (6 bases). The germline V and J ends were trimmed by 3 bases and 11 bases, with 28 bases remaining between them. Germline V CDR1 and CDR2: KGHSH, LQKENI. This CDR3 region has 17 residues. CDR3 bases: TGTGCCAGCTCACCTACAACGACAGGTGGATCGGAGGGTCGGGCTTTCTTT. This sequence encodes CASSPTTTGGSEGRAFF.

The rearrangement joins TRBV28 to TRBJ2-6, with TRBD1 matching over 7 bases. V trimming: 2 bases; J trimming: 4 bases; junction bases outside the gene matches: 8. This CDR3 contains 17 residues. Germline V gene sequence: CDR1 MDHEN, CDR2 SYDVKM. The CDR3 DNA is TGTGCCAGCAGTTTACCCACAGGGGCTCCCGGGGCCAACGTCCTGACTTTC. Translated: CASSLPTGAPGANVLTF.

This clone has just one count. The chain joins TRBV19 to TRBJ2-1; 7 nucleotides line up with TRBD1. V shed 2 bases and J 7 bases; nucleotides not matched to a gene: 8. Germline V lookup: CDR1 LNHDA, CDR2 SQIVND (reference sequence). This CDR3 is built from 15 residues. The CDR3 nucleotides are TGTGCCAGTAGTATAAAGAGACAGGGTAGGAATGAGCAGTTCTTC. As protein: CASSIKRQGRNEQFF. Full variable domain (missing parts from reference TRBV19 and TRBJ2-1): DGGITQSPKYLFRKEGQNVTLSCEQNLNHDAMYWYRQDPGQGLRLIYYSQIVNDFQKGDIAEGYSVSREKKESFPLTVTSAQKNPTAFYLCASSIKRQGRNEQFFGPGTRLTVL.

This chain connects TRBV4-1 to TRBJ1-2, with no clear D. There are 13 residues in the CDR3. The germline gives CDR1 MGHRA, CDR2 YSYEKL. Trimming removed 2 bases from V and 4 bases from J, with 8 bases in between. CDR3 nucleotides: TGCGCCAGCAGCCAATTATTGACCTATGGCTACACCTTC. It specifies CASSQLLTYGYTF.

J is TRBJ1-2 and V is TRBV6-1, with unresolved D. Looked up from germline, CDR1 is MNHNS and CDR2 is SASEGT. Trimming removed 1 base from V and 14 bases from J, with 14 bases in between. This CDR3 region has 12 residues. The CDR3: CASSEEIRTSTF. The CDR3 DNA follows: TGTGCCAGCAGTGAAGAGATCCGAACCTCGACCTTC.

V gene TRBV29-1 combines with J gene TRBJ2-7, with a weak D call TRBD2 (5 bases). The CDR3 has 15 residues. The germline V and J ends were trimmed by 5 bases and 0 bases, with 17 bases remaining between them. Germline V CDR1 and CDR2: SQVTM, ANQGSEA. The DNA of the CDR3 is TGCAGCGTTCGTCCGGGATCCCGGAGCTCCTACGAGCAGTACTTC. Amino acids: CSVRPGSRSSYEQYF.

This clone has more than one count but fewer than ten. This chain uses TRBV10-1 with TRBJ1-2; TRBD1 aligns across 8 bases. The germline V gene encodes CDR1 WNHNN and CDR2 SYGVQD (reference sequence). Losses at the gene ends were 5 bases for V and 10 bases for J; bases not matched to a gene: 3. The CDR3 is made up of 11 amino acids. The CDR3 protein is CASSPTGDYTF. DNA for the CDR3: TGCGCCAGCAGTCCGACAGGGGACTACACCTTC.

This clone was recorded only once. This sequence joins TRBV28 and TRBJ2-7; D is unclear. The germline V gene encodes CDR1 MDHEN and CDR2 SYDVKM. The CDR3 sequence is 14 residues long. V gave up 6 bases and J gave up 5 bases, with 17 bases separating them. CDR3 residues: CASSFADGRNEQYF. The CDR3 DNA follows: TGTGCCAGCAGCTTTGCGGATGGAAGGAACGAGCAGTACTTC.

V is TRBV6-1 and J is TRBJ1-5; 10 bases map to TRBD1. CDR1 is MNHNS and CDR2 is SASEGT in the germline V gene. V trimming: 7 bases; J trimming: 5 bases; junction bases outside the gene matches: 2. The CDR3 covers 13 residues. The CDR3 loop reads CASTGTGDQPQHF. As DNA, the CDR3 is TGTGCCAGCACCGGGACAGGGGATCAGCCCCAGCATTTT.

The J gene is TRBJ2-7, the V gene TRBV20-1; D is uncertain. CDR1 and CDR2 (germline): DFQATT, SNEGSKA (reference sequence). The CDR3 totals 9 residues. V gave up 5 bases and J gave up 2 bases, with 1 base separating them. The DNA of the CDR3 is TGCAGTGCTCCCTACGAGCAGTACTTC. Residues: CSAPYEQYF.

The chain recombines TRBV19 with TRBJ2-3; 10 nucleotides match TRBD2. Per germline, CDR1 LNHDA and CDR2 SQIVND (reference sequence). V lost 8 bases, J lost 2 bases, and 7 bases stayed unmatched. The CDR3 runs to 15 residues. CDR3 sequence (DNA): TGTGCCAGTGCACAACTAGCGGGAAACACAGATACGCAGTATTTT. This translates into CASAQLAGNTDTQYF.

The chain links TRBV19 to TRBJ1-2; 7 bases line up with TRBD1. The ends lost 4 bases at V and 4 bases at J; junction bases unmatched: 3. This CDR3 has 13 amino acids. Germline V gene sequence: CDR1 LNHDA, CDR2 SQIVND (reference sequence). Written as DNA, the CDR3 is TGTGCCAGTAGTAGCGGGACAGTCTATGGCTACACCTTC. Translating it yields CASSSGTVYGYTF.

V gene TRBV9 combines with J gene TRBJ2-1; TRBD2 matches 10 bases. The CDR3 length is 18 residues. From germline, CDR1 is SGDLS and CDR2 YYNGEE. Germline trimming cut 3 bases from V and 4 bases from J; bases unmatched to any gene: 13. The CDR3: CASSARLASGGGYNEQFF. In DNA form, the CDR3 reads TGTGCCAGCAGCGCCCGATTAGCAAGCGGGGGGGGTTACAATGAGCAGTTCTTC.

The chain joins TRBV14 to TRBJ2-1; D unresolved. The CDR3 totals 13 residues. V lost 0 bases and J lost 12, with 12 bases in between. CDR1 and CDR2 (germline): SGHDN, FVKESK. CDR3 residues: CASSQDITERQFF. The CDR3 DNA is TGTGCCAGCAGCCAAGATATAACCGAGCGGCAGTTCTTC.

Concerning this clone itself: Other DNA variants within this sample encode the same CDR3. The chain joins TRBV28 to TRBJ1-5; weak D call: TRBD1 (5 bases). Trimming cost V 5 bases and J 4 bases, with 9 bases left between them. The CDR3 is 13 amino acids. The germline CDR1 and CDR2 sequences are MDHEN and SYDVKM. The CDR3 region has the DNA TGTGCCAGCAGTCCCGGGGGTAATCAGCCCCAGCATTTT. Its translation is CASSPGGNQPQHF.

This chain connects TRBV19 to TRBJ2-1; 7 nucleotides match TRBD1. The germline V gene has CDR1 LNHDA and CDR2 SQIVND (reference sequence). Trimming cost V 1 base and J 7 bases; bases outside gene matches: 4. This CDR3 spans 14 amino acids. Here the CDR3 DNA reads TGTGCCAGTAGTATAGGACAGGGTGGAAATGAGCAGTTCTTC. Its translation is CASSIGQGGNEQFF. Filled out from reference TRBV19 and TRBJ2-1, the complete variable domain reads DGGITQSPKYLFRKEGQNVTLSCEQNLNHDAMYWYRQDPGQGLRLIYYSQIVNDFQKGDIAEGYSVSREKKESFPLTVTSAQKNPTAFYLCASSIGQGGNEQFFGPGTRLTVL.

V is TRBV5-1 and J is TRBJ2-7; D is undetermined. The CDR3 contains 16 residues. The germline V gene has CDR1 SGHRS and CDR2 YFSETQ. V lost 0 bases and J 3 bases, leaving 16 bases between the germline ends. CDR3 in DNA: TGCGCCAGCAGCTTGGCGCCGGGTGTTGGAAGCTACGAGCAGTACTTC. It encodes CASSLAPGVGSYEQYF.

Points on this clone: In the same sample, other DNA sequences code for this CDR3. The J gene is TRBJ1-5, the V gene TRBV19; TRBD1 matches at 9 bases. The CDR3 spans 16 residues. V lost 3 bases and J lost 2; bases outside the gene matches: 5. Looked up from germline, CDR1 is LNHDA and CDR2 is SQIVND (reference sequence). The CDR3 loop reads CASSIEQGAGNQPQHF. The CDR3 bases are TGTGCCAGTAGTATCGAACAGGGGGCTGGCAATCAGCCCCAGCATTTT.

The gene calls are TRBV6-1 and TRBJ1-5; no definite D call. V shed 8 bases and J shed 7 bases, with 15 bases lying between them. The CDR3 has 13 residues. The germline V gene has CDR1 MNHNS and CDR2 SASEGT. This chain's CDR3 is CASSWESWQPQHF. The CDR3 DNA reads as TGTGCCAGCTCTTGGGAATCGTGGCAGCCCCAGCATTTT.

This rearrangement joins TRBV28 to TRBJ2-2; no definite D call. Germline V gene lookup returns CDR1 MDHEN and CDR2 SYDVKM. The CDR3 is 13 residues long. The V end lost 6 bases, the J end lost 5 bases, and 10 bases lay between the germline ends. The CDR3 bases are TGTGCCAGCAGGCCCCGACGAACCGGGGAGCTGTTTTTT. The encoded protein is CASRPRRTGELFF.

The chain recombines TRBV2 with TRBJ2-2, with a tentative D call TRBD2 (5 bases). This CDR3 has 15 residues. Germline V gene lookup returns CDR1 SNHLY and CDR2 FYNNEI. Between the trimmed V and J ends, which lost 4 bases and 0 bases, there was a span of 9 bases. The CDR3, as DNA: TGTGCCAGCAGTGGAGGACTCTCGAACACCGGGGAGCTGTTTTTT. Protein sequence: CASSGGLSNTGELFF. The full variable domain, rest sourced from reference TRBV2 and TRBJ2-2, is EPEVTQTPSHQVTQMGQEVILRCVPISNHLYFYWYRQILGQKVEFLVSFYNNEISEKSEIFDDQFSVERPDGSNFTLKIRSTKLEDSAMYFCASSGGLSNTGELFFGEGSRLTVL.